The 5 T cell receptor beta chains in this list originate from one sample, sequenced in a study of early T cells in non-severe SARS-CoV-2 infection. Via MiXCR, TCRdb re-called the 5' RACE reads, giving one row per CDR3 protein. The sample has tens of thousands of distinct CDR3 sequences; 12% are singletons. Sequencing was done on a sample of whole blood. The receptors shown here come from an adult who was a healthcare worker with PCR-confirmed SARS-CoV-2 infection or an uninfected control (not recorded which).

A few counts support this clonotype. V gene TRBV7-2 combines with J gene TRBJ2-7, with 8 bases identical to TRBD1. Germline lookup yields CDR1 SGHTA and CDR2 FQGNSA. The CDR3 consists of 13 residues. J gave up 5 bases and V 3 bases, and 3 bases lay outside the gene matches. The CDR3 is CASSLARGHEQYF. In DNA form, the CDR3 reads TGTGCCAGCAGCTTGGCCAGGGGGCACGAGCAGTACTTC.

This clonotype was counted only a few times. The chain joins TRBV24-1 to TRBJ2-3; 9 bases are shared with TRBD1. CDR1 is KGHDR, CDR2 SFDVKD, per germline. J was trimmed by 10 bases and V by 1 base; bases with no gene match: 5. The CDR3 covers 14 residues. DNA for the CDR3: TGTGCCACCAGTGATTTCCGGGACAGGGATCCGCAGTATTTT. Protein sequence: CATSDFRDRDPQYF.

This clonotype came up many times. The gene calls are TRBV12-3 or TRBV12-4 and TRBJ1-4; no definite D call. V shed 8 bases and J shed 8 bases, with 15 bases lying between them. The CDR3 has 13 residues. The CDR3 loop reads CASCPGVSEKLFF. In DNA form, the CDR3 reads TGTGCCAGCTGCCCTGGGGTAAGCGAAAAACTGTTTTTT.

This clonotype was detected many times. Here the CDR3 DNA reads TGTGCCAGCTCACCAGAGGGAAACACCATATATTTT. Residues: CASSPEGNTIYF. The J gene is TRBJ1-3, the V gene TRBV18, with D unresolved. The CDR3 runs 12 residues. V was trimmed by 2 bases and J by 4 bases, leaving 3 bases between them. Per the germline V gene, CDR1 is KGHSH and CDR2 is LQKENI.

This chain links TRBV25-1 with TRBJ2-5, with D maybe TRBD2 (6 bases). The CDR3 totals 14 residues. In germline, CDR1 is MGHDK, CDR2 SYGVNS. Trimming removed 0 bases from V and 4 bases from J, with 9 bases in between. The CDR3 DNA sequence: TGTGCCAGCAGTGAATACGGGGGTGCAGAGACCCAGTACTTC. It codes for CASSEYGGAETQYF.